This TCR beta chain is drawn from a study of T cells after yellow fever vaccination. Study-level results: A minor fraction of clonotypes spanned both CD4 and CD8 compartments.

This clonotype was found a few times. Its antigen is currently unknown. In germline, CDR1 is SGHAT, CDR2 FQNNGV. Trimming removed 4 bases at V and 2 bases at J, with 11 bases between. CDR3 length equals 14 residues. TCRdb re-called the 5' RACE reads through MiXCR, storing one row per CDR3 protein. In the table there are about 500,000 distinct CDR3 sequences, approximately 16% of which are singletons. This TCR came from a man between 18 and 35 years old who received the YFV17D yellow fever vaccine. V and J are TRBV11-2 and TRBJ1-2; possibly TRBD1 for D (5 bases). This specimen was PBMCs, taken around 5 days after the first yellow fever vaccination. The CDR3 loop is CASSSRDGNYGYTF. CDR3 sequence (DNA): TGTGCCAGCAGCTCGAGGGACGGGAACTATGGCTACACCTTC. The full variable domain, its missing parts supplied by reference TRBV11-2 and TRBJ1-2, is EAGVAQSPRYKIIEKRQSVAFWCNPISGHATLYWYQQILGQGPKLLIQFQNNGVVDDSQLPKDRFSAERLKGVDSTLKIQPAKLEDSAVYLCASSSRDGNYGYTFGSGTRLTVV.